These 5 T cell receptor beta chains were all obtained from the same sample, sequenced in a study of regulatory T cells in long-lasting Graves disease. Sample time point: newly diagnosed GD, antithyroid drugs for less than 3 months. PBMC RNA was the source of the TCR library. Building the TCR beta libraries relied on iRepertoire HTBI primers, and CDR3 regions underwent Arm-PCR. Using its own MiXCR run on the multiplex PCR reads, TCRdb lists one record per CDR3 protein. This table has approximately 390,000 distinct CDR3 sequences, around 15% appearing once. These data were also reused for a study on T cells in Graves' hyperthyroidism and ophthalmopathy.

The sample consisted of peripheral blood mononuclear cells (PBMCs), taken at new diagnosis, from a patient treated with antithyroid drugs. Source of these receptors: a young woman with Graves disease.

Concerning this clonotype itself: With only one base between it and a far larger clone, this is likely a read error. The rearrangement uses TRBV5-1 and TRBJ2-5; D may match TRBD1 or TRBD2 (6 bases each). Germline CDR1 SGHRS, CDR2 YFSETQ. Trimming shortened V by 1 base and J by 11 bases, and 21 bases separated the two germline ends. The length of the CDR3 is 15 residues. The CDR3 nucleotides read TGCGCCAGCAGCTTGTCGCCGGGGGCGCACAATGAGCAGTACTTC. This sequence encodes CASSLSPGAHNEQYF.

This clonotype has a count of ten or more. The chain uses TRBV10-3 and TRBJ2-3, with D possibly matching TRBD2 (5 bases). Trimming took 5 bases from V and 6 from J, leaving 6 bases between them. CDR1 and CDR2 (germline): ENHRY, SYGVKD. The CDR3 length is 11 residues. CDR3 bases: TGTGCCATCAGTCGCGGGGATACGCAGTATTTT. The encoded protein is CAISRGDTQYF.

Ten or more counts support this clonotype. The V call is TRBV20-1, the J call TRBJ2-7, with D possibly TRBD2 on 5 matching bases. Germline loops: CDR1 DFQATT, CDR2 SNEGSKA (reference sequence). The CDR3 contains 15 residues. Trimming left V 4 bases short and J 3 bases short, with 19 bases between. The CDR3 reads CSAKRATTAYYEQYF. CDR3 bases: TGCAGTGCTAAGAGGGCGACTACGGCCTACTACGAGCAGTACTTC.

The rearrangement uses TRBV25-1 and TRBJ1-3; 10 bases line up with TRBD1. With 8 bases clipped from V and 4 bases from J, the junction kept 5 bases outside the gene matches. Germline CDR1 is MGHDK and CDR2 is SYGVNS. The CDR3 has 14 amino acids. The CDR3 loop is CASARTGGGNTIYF. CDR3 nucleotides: TGTGCCAGCGCCCGGACAGGGGGAGGAAACACCATATATTTT.

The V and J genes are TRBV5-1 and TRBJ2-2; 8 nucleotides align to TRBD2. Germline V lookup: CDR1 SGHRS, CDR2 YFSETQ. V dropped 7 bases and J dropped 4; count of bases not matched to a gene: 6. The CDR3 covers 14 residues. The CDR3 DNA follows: TGCGCCAGCCGGGCGGGAGGCCCCACCGGGGAGCTGTTTTTT. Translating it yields CASRAGGPTGELFF. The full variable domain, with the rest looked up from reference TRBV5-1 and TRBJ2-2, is KAGVTQTPRYLIKTRGQQVTLSCSPISGHRSVSWYQQTPGQGLQFLFEYFSETQRNKGNFPGRFSGRQFSNSRSEMNVSTLELGDSALYLCASRAGGPTGELFFGEGSRLTVL.